This T cell receptor (beta chain) derives from a study of human T cells and chemical hapten exposure. On the study more broadly: For the approximately 23-week duration of the study, patients were given weekly doses of diphenylcyclopropenone on the scalp.

Time point meaning: patch test 2, 6 weeks after DPC sensitization. Sample treatment: therapeutic diphenylcyclopropenone sensitization with weekly scalp DPC. Each patch-test visit's blood sample preceded patch application. Whole blood that had not been fractionated was the source of extracted total RNA. TCRdb ran MiXCR on the RACE reads and lists one entry per CDR3 protein. This table has around 360,000 distinct CDR3 sequences, over 6% appearing once. The CDR3 runs 14 residues. From germline, CDR1 is DFQATT and CDR2 SNEGSKA (reference sequence). Germline trimming cut 4 bases from V and 16 bases from J; bases unmatched to any gene: 17.

The chain is built from TRBV20-1 and TRBJ2-1; 9 bases line up with TRBD2. The clonotype comes from a woman between 18 and 29 years old with alopecia areata. Some clones in this sample may be carry-over from other donors' samples. The sample here was whole blood, taken in connection with sensitization to the hapten diphenylcyclopropenone (DPC). The CDR3 DNA reads TGCAGTGCTACCCCCCCTAGCGGGGACACAATTCCCTTCTTC. Amino acid sequence: CSATPPSGDTIPFF.